A single sample is the source of the 13 T cell receptor beta chains below, sequenced in a study of T-cell reconstitution after alpha-beta-depleted transplantation in children. Unique molecular identifiers were built into the TCRbeta library. TCRdb fed the PCR reads into MiXCR, producing one record per CDR3 protein. The sample has around 500,000 distinct CDR3 sequences, around 23% seen once. This specimen consisted of PBMCs, mostly from graft donor cells, obtained 360 days after TCRalphabeta/CD19-depleted stem cell transplant. These receptors originate from a boy in the first two years of life who had a stem cell transplant for acute myeloid leukemia, so the T cells may come from the graft donor.

V and J are TRBV9 and TRBJ2-5, with D hard to call. The ends were cut back, 0 bases at V and 0 bases at J, with 0 bases in the middle. This CDR3 has 12 amino acids. Per the germline V gene, CDR1 is SGDLS and CDR2 is YYNGEE. CDR3 in amino acids: CASSVDQETQYF. CDR3 nucleotide sequence: TGTGCCAGCAGCGTAGACCAAGAGACCCAGTACTTC. The complete variable domain, with remaining parts taken from reference TRBV9 and TRBJ2-5, reads DSGVTQTPKHLITATGQRVTLRCSPRSGDLSVYWYQQSLDQGLQFLIQYYNGEERAKGNILERFSAQQFPDLHSELNLSSLELGDSALYFCASSVDQETQYFGPGTRLLVL.

In this sample, this clonotype turned up once. V is TRBV11-2 and J is TRBJ2-3; 8 positions agree with TRBD1. CDR1 SGHAT and CDR2 FQNNGV come from the germline V gene. J was trimmed by 2 bases and V by 3 bases; bases with no gene match: 7. CDR3 length equals 16 residues. CDR3 residues: CASSFPWTGITDTQYF. CDR3 DNA sequence: TGTGCCAGCAGCTTCCCCTGGACAGGGATCACAGATACGCAGTATTTT.

The V and J genes are TRBV10-3 and TRBJ1-2, with D possibly TRBD1 on 5 matching bases. Trimming took off 0 bases at V and 4 bases at J, with 18 bases between the two ends. The CDR3 length is 17 residues. CDR1 ENHRY and CDR2 SYGVKD come from the germline V gene. The CDR3 here is CAISESLGFQGGYGYTF. In DNA form, the CDR3 reads TGTGCCATCAGTGAGTCCCTTGGATTCCAGGGCGGCTATGGCTACACCTTC.

This clonotype turned up a few times. This chain connects TRBV29-1 to TRBJ1-4; perhaps TRBD1 as D (6 bases). Trimming removed 6 bases at V and 4 bases at J, with 12 bases between. This CDR3 spans 13 amino acids. Per the germline V gene, CDR1 is SQVTM and CDR2 is ANQGSEA. The CDR3 bases are TGCAGCGTAGAGGAGGGGGTTAATGAAAAACTGTTTTTT. Its translation is CSVEEGVNEKLFF. Looking up the rest from reference TRBV29-1 and TRBJ1-4 gives the full variable domain: SAVISQKPSRDICQRGTSLTIQCQVDSQVTMMFWYRQQPGQSLTLIATANQGSEATYESGFVIDKFPISRPNLTFSTLTVSNMSPEDSSIYLCSVEEGVNEKLFFGSGTQLSVL.

This clonotype was seen a handful of times. The chain carries TRBV27 and TRBJ2-5; 10 bases line up with TRBD2. The germline V gene has CDR1 MNHEY and CDR2 SMNVEV (reference sequence). The CDR3 runs 15 residues. V trimming: 6 bases; J trimming: 5 bases; junction bases outside the gene matches: 9. The CDR3 DNA reads as TGTGCCAGCAGCGTTATAAGCGGGGGGGATGAGACCCAGTACTTC. It translates to CASSVISGGDETQYF.

The gene calls are TRBV29-1 and TRBJ1-2, with D possibly matching TRBD1 (5 bases). Germline V CDR1 and CDR2: SQVTM, ANQGSEA. The CDR3 spans 12 residues. Trimming removed 6 bases from V and 4 bases from J, with 12 bases in between. CDR3 DNA sequence: TGCAGCGTGACTCAGGGAGGCTATGGCTACACCTTC. This encodes CSVTQGGYGYTF.

In this sample, this clonotype turned up many times. The gene calls are TRBV20-1 and TRBJ2-7; D remains unclear. The ends were cut back, 6 bases at V and 2 bases at J, with 17 bases in the middle. Germline loops: CDR1 DFQATT, CDR2 SNEGSKA (reference sequence). CDR3 length equals 14 residues. CDR3 sequence reads: CSARLFSSTYEQYF. The CDR3 nucleotides are TGCAGTGCGAGACTCTTCTCTTCTACCTACGAGCAGTACTTC.

This clonotype was seen at least ten times. This chain links TRBV5-6 with TRBJ2-7, with D possibly TRBD1 on 6 matching bases. This CDR3 spans 15 amino acids. V lost 6 bases to trimming and J lost 3 bases, with 19 bases between them. Germline-derived CDR1 and CDR2 are SGHDT and YYEEEE. The CDR3 sequence is CASTRTVNQHYEQYF. CDR3 sequence (DNA): TGTGCCAGCACCCGGACAGTCAATCAGCACTACGAGCAGTACTTC. Complete variable domain (other parts from reference TRBV5-6 and TRBJ2-7): DAGVTQSPTHLIKTRGQQVTLRCSPKSGHDTVSWYQQALGQGPQFIFQYYEEEERQRGNFPDRFSGHQFPNYSSELNVNALLLGDSALYLCASTRTVNQHYEQYFGPGTRLTVT.

The genes are TRBV7-2 and TRBJ2-1; D may correspond to TRBD1 or TRBD2 (5 bases each). The germline CDR1 and CDR2 sequences are SGHTA and FQGNSA. This CDR3 region has 15 residues. The V gene lost 3 bases and the J gene lost 2 bases, with 11 bases spanning the gap. The CDR3 bases are TGTGCCAGCAGCTTTCCGGGACGGGCCTACAATGAGCAGTTCTTC. Protein: CASSFPGRAYNEQFF.

The rearrangement uses TRBV12-3 or TRBV12-4 and TRBJ2-1, with 10 positions matching TRBD2. V lost 4 bases, J lost 8 bases, and 8 bases stayed unmatched. The CDR3 has 15 residues. The CDR3 spells CASSYRAGGRDEQFF. The CDR3 DNA is TGTGCCAGCAGTTATCGAGCGGGGGGGAGGGATGAGCAGTTCTTC.

This clonotype came up many times. The DNA for the CDR3 is TGCAGTGTGACAGGGGGAAGCAATCAGCCCCAGCATTTT. It codes for CSVTGGSNQPQHF. This rearrangement joins TRBV20-1 to TRBJ1-5; TRBD1 aligns across 9 bases. This CDR3 is built from 13 residues. Germline V lookup: CDR1 DFQATT, CDR2 SNEGSKA (reference sequence). V was pared by 7 bases and J by 1 base, with 2 bases of the junction left unmatched.

This clonotype was detected once. The chain uses TRBV28 and TRBJ2-5; D is uncertain. Trimming stripped 3 bases from V and 5 bases from J, with 10 bases between. The CDR3 length is 13 residues. Per the germline V gene, CDR1 is MDHEN and CDR2 is SYDVKM. CDR3 region: CASSFPNPETQYF. For the CDR3, the DNA is TGTGCCAGCAGTTTCCCTAACCCGGAGACCCAGTACTTC. Variable domain in full (rest from reference TRBV28 and TRBJ2-5): DVKVTQSSRYLVKRTGEKVFLECVQDMDHENMFWYRQDPGLGLRLIYFSYDVKMKEKGDIPEGYSVSREKKERFSLILESASTNQTSMYLCASSFPNPETQYFGPGTRLLVL.

This clonotype came up many times. CDR3 in amino acids: CASSAGPSDREGETQYF. The CDR3 DNA is TGTGCCAGCAGCGCAGGCCCCTCCGACAGGGAAGGCGAGACCCAGTACTTC. The chain employs TRBV7-2 and TRBJ2-5; 7 nucleotides line up with TRBD1. This CDR3 contains 17 residues. CDR1 and CDR2 from the germline V gene are SGHTA and FQGNSA. Unmatched junction bases numbered 17, after V lost 5 bases and J lost 5 bases.